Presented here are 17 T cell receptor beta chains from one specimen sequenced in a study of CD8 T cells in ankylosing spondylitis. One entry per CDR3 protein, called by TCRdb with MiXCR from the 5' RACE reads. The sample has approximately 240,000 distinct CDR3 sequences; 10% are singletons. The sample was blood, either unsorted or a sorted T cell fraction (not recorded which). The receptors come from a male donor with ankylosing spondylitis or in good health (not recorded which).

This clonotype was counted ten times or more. The CDR3 nucleotides are TGCAGTGCTCAACATCAAGAGACCCAGTACTTC. The encoded protein is CSAQHQETQYF. V and J are TRBV20-1 and TRBJ2-5; D is unresolved. V was trimmed by 5 bases and J by 2 bases, leaving 6 bases between them. Germline CDR1 reads DFQATT; CDR2 reads SNEGSKA (reference sequence). The CDR3 loop spans 11 amino acids.

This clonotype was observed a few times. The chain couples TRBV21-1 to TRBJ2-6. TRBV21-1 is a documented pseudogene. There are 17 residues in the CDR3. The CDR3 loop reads CASSKGMGFPGANVLTF. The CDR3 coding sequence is TGTGCCAGCAGCAAAGGGATGGGGTTCCCTGGGGCCAACGTCCTGACTTTC.

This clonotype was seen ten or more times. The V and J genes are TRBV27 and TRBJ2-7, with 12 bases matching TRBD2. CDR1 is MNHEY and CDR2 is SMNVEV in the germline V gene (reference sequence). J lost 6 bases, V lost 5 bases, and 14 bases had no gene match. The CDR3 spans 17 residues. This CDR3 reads CASSPSPRLAGASEQYF. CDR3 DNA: TGTGCCAGCAGTCCCTCCCCCCGACTAGCGGGAGCCTCCGAGCAGTACTTC.

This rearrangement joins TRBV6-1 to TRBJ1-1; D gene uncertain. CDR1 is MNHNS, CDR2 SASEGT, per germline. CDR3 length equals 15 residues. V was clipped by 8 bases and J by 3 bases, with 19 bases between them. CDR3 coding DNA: TGTGCCAGCCGAACCGCCAGCGGTGGGGACACTGAAGCTTTCTTT. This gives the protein CASRTASGGDTEAFF.

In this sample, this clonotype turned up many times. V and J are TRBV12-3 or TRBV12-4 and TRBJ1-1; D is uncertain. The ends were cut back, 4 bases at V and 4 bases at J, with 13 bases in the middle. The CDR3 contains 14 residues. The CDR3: CASSSPTAFTEAFF. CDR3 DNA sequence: TGTGCCAGCAGTTCGCCGACTGCTTTCACTGAAGCTTTCTTT.

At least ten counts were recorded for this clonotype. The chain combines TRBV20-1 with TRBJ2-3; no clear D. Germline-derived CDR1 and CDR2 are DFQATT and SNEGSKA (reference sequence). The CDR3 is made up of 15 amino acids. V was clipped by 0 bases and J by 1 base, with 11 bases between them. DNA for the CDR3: TGCAGTGCTAGAGACGGAAGAAGGGGCACAGATACGCAGTATTTT. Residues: CSARDGRRGTDTQYF.

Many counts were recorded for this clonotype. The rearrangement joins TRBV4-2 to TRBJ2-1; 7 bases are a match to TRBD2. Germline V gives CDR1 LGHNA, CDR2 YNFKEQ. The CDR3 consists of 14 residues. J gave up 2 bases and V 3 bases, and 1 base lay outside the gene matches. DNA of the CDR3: TGTGCCAGCAGCCAGCGGGAGACCTACAATGAGCAGTTCTTC. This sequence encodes CASSQRETYNEQFF.

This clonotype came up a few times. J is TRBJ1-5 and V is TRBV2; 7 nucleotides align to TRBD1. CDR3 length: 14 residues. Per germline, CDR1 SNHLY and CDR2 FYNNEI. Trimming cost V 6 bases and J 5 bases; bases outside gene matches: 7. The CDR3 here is CASSRQGLDQPQHF. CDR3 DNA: TGTGCCAGCAGCCGACAGGGCCTGGATCAGCCCCAGCATTTT.

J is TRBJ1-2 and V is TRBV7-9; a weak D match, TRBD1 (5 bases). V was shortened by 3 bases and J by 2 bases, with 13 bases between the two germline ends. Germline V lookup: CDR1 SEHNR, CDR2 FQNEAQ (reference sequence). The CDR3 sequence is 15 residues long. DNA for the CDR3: TGTGCCAGCAGCTTTTTAGGGGCCTCGAACTATGGCTACACCTTC. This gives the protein CASSFLGASNYGYTF.

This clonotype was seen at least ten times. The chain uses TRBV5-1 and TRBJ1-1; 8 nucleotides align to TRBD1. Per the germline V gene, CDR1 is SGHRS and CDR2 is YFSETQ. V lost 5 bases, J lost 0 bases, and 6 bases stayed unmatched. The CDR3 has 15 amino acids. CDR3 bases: TGCGCCAGCAGGCAGGCAGGGGGCCTGAACACTGAAGCTTTCTTT. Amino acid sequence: CASRQAGGLNTEAFF.

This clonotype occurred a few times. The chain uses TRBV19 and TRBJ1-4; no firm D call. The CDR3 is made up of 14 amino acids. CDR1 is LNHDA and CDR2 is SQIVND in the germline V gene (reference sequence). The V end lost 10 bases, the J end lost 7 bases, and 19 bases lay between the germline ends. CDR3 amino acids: CATTEAAASEKLFF. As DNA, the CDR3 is TGTGCCACCACCGAGGCGGCCGCTAGTGAAAAACTGTTTTTT.

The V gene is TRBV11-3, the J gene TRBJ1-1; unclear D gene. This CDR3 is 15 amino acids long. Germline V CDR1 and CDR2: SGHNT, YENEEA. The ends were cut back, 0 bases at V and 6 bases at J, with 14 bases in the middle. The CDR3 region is CASSLDGEGIPEAFF. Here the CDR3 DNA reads TGTGCCAGCAGCTTAGATGGGGAGGGTATCCCTGAAGCTTTCTTT.

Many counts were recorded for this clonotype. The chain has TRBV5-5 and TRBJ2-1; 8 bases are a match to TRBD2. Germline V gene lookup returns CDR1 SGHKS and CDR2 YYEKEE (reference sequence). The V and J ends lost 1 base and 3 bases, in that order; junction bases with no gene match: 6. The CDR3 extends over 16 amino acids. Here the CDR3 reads CASSLSVAGYYNEQFF. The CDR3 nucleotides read TGTGCCAGCAGCTTGTCGGTAGCGGGATACTACAATGAGCAGTTCTTC. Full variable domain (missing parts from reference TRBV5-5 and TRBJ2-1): DAGVTQSPTHLIKTRGQQVTLRCSPISGHKSVSWYQQVLGQGPQFIFQYYEKEERGRGNFPDRFSARQFPNYSSELNVNALLLGDSALYLCASSLSVAGYYNEQFFGPGTRLTVL.

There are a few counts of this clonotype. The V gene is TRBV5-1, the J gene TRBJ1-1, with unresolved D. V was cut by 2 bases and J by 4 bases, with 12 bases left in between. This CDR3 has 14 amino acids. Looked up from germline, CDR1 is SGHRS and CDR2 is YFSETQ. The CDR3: CASSLSSVGTEAFF. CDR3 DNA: TGCGCCAGCAGCTTATCTTCTGTAGGCACTGAAGCTTTCTTT.

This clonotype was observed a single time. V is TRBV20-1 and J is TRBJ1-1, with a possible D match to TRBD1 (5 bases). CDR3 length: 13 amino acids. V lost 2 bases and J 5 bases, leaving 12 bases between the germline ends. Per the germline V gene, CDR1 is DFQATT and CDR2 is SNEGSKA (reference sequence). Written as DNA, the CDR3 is TGCAGTGCTAGAAGGCACCCAGGGACTGAAGCTTTCTTT. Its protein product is CSARRHPGTEAFF.

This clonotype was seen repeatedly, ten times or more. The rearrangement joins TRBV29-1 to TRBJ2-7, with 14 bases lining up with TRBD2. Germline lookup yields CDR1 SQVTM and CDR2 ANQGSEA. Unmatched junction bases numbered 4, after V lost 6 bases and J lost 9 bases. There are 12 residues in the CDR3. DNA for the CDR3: TGCAGCGTGGGACTAGCGGGAGAAGGGCAGTACTTC. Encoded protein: CSVGLAGEGQYF.

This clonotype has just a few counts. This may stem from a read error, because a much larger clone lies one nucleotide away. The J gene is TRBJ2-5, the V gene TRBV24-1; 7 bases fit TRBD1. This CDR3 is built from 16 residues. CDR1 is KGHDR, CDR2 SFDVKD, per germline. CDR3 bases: TGTGCCACCAGTGATGGGGGACAGTCGTACCAAGAGATCCAGTACTTC. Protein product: CATSDGGQSYQEIQYF.